One sample yielded the 21 T cell receptor beta chains listed below, sequenced in a study of blood T cell repertoires in COVID-19. Profiling relied on immunoSEQ multiplex PCR, and the TCRdb table lists in-frame clones only, not all of them. The table records about 36,000 clones, 75% to 90% of them present only once. Input material: peripheral blood. All receptors come from a man between 65 and 80 years old with acute or convalescent COVID-19.

This sequence joins TRBV11-3 and TRBJ2-1; 9 nucleotides line up with TRBD2. The CDR3 contains 15 residues. V lost 1 base, J lost 8 bases, and 6 bases stayed unmatched. Germline CDR1 is SGHNT and CDR2 is YENEEA. In DNA, the CDR3 is TGTGCCAGCAGCTTAGTGGCGGGAGGGCCCGATGAGCAGTTCTTC. This encodes CASSLVAGGPDEQFF.

This chain joins TRBV19 and TRBJ2-7, with D perhaps TRBD1 (6 bases). CDR1 and CDR2 from the germline V gene are LNHDA and SQIVND (reference sequence). Trimming pared 6 bases from V and 2 bases from J, leaving 17 bases between. This CDR3 has 15 residues. In DNA, the CDR3 is TGTGCCAGTAGCCCCTCGGGGACACCCACCTACGAGCAGTACTTC. Translating gives CASSPSGTPTYEQYF.

The rearrangement joins TRBV24-1 to TRBJ2-1, with 14 nucleotides matching TRBD2. V was clipped by 10 bases and J by 5 bases; unmatched bases: 9. The CDR3 is 16 amino acids. Germline values: CDR1 KGHDR, CDR2 SFDVKD. CDR3 loop: CATGLAGARSDNEQFF. The CDR3 DNA follows: TGTGCCACGGGACTAGCGGGAGCCCGATCGGACAATGAGCAGTTCTTC.

The chain is built from TRBV5-4 and TRBJ2-5, with TRBD2 matching over 13 bases. J gave up 9 bases and V 2 bases, and 4 bases lay outside the gene matches. From germline, CDR1 is SGHNT and CDR2 YYREEE (reference sequence). This CDR3 is built from 14 residues. The DNA for the CDR3 is TGTGCCAGCAGCTTCGCCGGGACTAGCGGGGCCCAGTACTTC. The encoded protein is CASSFAGTSGAQYF.

V gene TRBV19 combines with J gene TRBJ1-2, with D possibly being TRBD1 (5 bases). Germline CDR1 LNHDA, CDR2 SQIVND (reference sequence). This CDR3 has 13 residues. The V end lost 6 bases, the J end lost 0 bases, and 8 bases lay between the germline ends. The CDR3 region has the DNA TGTGCCAGTAGCAGCAGGGCTAACTATGGCTACACCTTC. This gives the protein CASSSRANYGYTF.

This clone was counted a single time. The chain is built from TRBV18 and TRBJ1-1; the D gene is possibly TRBD1 (5 bases). Germline V gene lookup returns CDR1 KGHSH and CDR2 LQKENI. The CDR3 is 16 residues long. The V and J ends lost 1 base and 0 bases respectively, with 12 bases between them. CDR3 loop: CASSPLAGLMNTEAFF. CDR3 bases: TGTGCCAGCTCACCACTGGCAGGGCTTATGAACACTGAAGCTTTCTTT.

The CDR3 reads CASRSTYNSPLHF. The CDR3 coding sequence is TGTGCCAGCAGATCTACCTATAATTCACCCCTCCACTTT. The chain recombines TRBV6-6 with TRBJ1-6; D is unresolved. Germline-derived CDR1 and CDR2 are MNHNY and SVGAGI (reference sequence). The CDR3 runs to 13 residues. Trimming left V 6 bases short and J 2 bases short, with 5 bases between.

The gene calls are TRBV11-1 and TRBJ1-2; D may be TRBD1 (5 bases). This CDR3 is 14 amino acids long. Trimming stripped 6 bases from V and 8 bases from J, with 19 bases between. CDR1 and CDR2 (germline): SGHAT, FQDESV (reference sequence). This CDR3 reads CASSPDTPGYGYTF. CDR3 bases: TGTGCCAGCAGTCCTGACACCCCAGGGTACGGCTACACCTTC.

V usage is TRBV5-1 and J usage is TRBJ2-5; D not certain. Deletions cut 0 bases from V and 0 bases from J, with 6 bases between. The CDR3 covers 14 residues. Germline lookup yields CDR1 SGHRS and CDR2 YFSETQ. The DNA for the CDR3 is TGCGCCAGCAGCTTGGACAGCTACCAAGAGACCCAGTACTTC. Translating gives CASSLDSYQETQYF.

The chain is built from TRBV27 and TRBJ2-7, with 10 bases lining up with TRBD1. Germline V lookup: CDR1 MNHEY, CDR2 SMNVEV (reference sequence). CDR3 size: 13 residues. After removal of 5 bases from V and 5 bases from J, the junction contained 3 bases not matched to a gene. The CDR3 coding sequence is TGTGCCAGCAGTCGACAGGGGGCCCACGAGCAGTACTTC. Translated, it gives CASSRQGAHEQYF.

V is TRBV2 and J is TRBJ2-1, with D possibly being TRBD2 (5 bases). V was shortened by 6 bases and J by 3 bases, with 12 bases between the two germline ends. This CDR3 region has 14 residues. Germline V CDR1 and CDR2: SNHLY, FYNNEI. The DNA of the CDR3 is TGTGCCAGCAGCGACGTCGGGATCTACAATGAGCAGTTCTTC. Translation gives CASSDVGIYNEQFF.

This rearrangement joins TRBV5-1 to TRBJ1-5; D gene ambiguous. Germline V gene sequence: CDR1 SGHRS, CDR2 YFSETQ. Deletions cut 0 bases from V and 0 bases from J, with 7 bases between. The CDR3 has 15 residues. Written as DNA, the CDR3 is TGCGCCAGCAGCTTGGGTACTGGTAGCAATCAGCCCCAGCATTTT. Protein sequence: CASSLGTGSNQPQHF.

The chain is built from TRBV28 and TRBJ2-7; 10 positions match TRBD1. From germline, CDR1 is MDHEN and CDR2 SYDVKM. V lost 4 bases, J lost 7 bases, and 10 bases stayed unmatched. This CDR3 region has 15 residues. CDR3 sequence (DNA): TGTGCCAGCAGTTCACCGGGACAGGGGATGCGGGAGCAGTACTTC. Amino acid sequence: CASSSPGQGMREQYF.

The chain links TRBV6-2 or TRBV6-3 to TRBJ2-7, with 7 bases that match TRBD1. The CDR3 sequence is 13 residues long. V lost 4 bases and J lost 3; bases outside the gene matches: 3. From germline, CDR1 is MNHEY and CDR2 SVGEGT. CDR3 DNA sequence: TGTGCCAGCAGTTGGGACAGACTCTACGAGCAGTACTTC. It translates to CASSWDRLYEQYF.

The chain uses TRBV5-1 and TRBJ1-5; the match to TRBD1 covers 7 bases. V trimming: 2 bases; J trimming: 4 bases; junction bases outside the gene matches: 12. Germline V gives CDR1 SGHRS, CDR2 YFSETQ. The length of the CDR3 is 17 residues. This CDR3 is CASSFPARQGINQPQHF. CDR3 nucleotides: TGCGCCAGCAGCTTCCCCGCGAGACAGGGAATAAATCAGCCCCAGCATTTT.

CDR3 amino acids: CASRHRRMGGGNEQFF. The CDR3 DNA follows: TGTGCCAGCAGACATAGACGGATGGGGGGTGGTAATGAGCAGTTCTTC. The V and J genes are TRBV5-8 and TRBJ2-1; possibly TRBD2 for D (6 bases). Germline assignment: CDR1 SGHTS and CDR2 YDEGEE. The length of the CDR3 is 16 residues. V shed 5 bases and J shed 7 bases, with 22 bases lying between them. Full variable domain (outside the CDR3, taken from reference TRBV5-8 and TRBJ2-1): EAGVTQSPTHLIKTRGQQATLRCSPISGHTSVYWYQQALGLGLQFLLWYDEGEERNRGNFPPRFSGRQFPNYSSELNVNALELEDSALYLCASRHRRMGGGNEQFFGPGTRLTVL.

This clone was seen more than once but under ten times. V is TRBV29-1 and J is TRBJ2-5; D gene ambiguous. The ends were cut back, 7 bases at V and 4 bases at J, with 10 bases in the middle. The CDR3 covers 11 residues. Looked up from germline, CDR1 is SQVTM and CDR2 is ANQGSEA. CDR3 in amino acids: CSGSLLETQYF. The CDR3 region has the DNA TGCAGCGGGAGCTTGCTAGAGACCCAGTACTTC.

This clone was counted a single time. This chain connects TRBV21-1 to TRBJ1-1; the D call in the table, TRBD1, was not verified against the DNA. TRBV21-1 is a recognized pseudogene. This CDR3 is 15 amino acids long. CDR3 in amino acids: CASSPWTGGDTEAFF. The CDR3 DNA sequence: TGTGCCAGCAGCCCCTGGACAGGGGGGGACACTGAAGCTTTCTTT.

DNA of the CDR3: TGTGCCAGCAGTTTGCGGACAGGGCACACCGGGGAGCTGTTTTTT. Translated, it gives CASSLRTGHTGELFF. V and J are TRBV27 and TRBJ2-2; 8 bases align to TRBD1. Trimming removed 3 bases from V and 3 bases from J; junction bases left unmatched: 3. The germline V gene has CDR1 MNHEY and CDR2 SMNVEV (reference sequence). The CDR3 has 15 residues.

V and J are TRBV7-2 and TRBJ2-2; TRBD2 matches at 10 bases. V gave up 2 bases and J gave up 3 bases; unmatched junction bases: 6. CDR3 size: 17 residues. Looked up from germline, CDR1 is SGHTA and CDR2 is FQGNSA. CDR3: CASSLLLAGVYTGELFF. CDR3 bases: TGTGCCAGCAGCTTATTGCTAGCGGGAGTGTACACCGGGGAGCTGTTTTTT.

V is TRBV4-1 and J is TRBJ1-2, with D possibly TRBD1 on 5 matching bases. CDR1 and CDR2 (germline): MGHRA, YSYEKL. The V end lost 0 bases, the J end lost 1 base, and 12 bases lay between the germline ends. The CDR3 spans 16 residues. In nucleotides, the CDR3 is TGCGCCAGCAGCCAAGACAGCGGGGGACTTAACTATGGCTACACCTTC. It encodes CASSQDSGGLNYGYTF.